A selection of T cell receptor beta chains follows, all from one sample in a study of shared clonotypes between healthy human individuals. Profiled with immunoSEQ multiplex PCR; TCRdb holds only in-frame clones, not every one. The data show some 500,000 clones, 95% to 97% seen once. Material for sequencing was naive CD4+ T cells sorted from blood. The receptors shown here come from a woman in her twenties or thirties in good health. Both conserved end residues are part of each CDR3.

>TRBJ2-7|TRBV7-8
CASSFGTGSSYEQYF
>TRBJ2-5|TRBV27
CASSLMGVSQETQYF
>TRBJ2-7|TRBV28
CASSVTSGGSYEQYF
>TRBJ2-7|TRBV9
CASSVGTSGMVQYF
>TRBJ1-1|TRBV28
CASSLSAMGNTEAFF
>TRBJ2-5|TRBV10-3
CAISEFSGETQYF
>TRBJ2-1|TRBV5-1
CASSPYRTSGRDGENEQFF
>TRBJ2-3|TRBV6-6
CASSYYSGLDTQYF
>TRBJ2-1|TRBV7-6
CASSLLGTVLYNEQFF
>TRBJ1-5|TRBV6-6
CASSHGTGATPWPQHF
>.|TRBV28
CASSLLPGQGGHYEQYF
>TRBJ2-7|TRBV11-2
CASSQGDLREQYF
>TRBJ2-2|TRBV5-1
CASSLVGLNSLGELFF
>TRBJ2-5|TRBV4-2
CASSQPDRVEETQYF
>TRBJ1-2|TRBV28
CASSIDRANYGYTF
>TRBJ2-7|TRBV4-1
CASSQDGPSDISYEQYF
>TRBJ2-1|TRBV11-2
CASSSLRQGKYNEQFF
>TRBJ2-5|TRBV18
CASSPQERWETQYF
>TRBJ2-3|TRBV7-9
CASSLRDRVRTDTQYF
>TRBJ2-2|TRBV27
CASSLFWQENTGELFF
>TRBJ1-4|TRBV7-9
CASSLTGTGREKLFF
>TRBJ1-4|TRBV28
CASSLLGGPNEKLFF
>TRBJ2-2|TRBV7-9
CASSTGLNTGELFF
>TRBJ1-3|TRBV19
CASSMVTSSGNTIYF
>TRBJ2-7|TRBV19
CASSNPLRSREQYF
>TRBJ1-1|TRBV6-1
CASSEVEAFF
>TRBJ1-1|TRBV5-1
CASSGGTRTDENTEAFF
>TRBJ2-7|TRBV28
CASRGPRGSHEQYF
>TRBJ2-7|TRBV9
CASSPGTGGVEQYF
>TRBJ1-4|TRBV28
CASSFLGINDEKLFF
>TRBJ1-5|TRBV28
CASTYVQGSQPQHF
>TRBJ1-1|TRBV6-1
CAAATTGGKAFF
>TRBJ2-1|TRBV2
CASRQGSYEQFF
>TRBJ2-7|TRBV11-2
CASSGFYEQYF
>TRBJ1-2|TRBV6-5
CASSYTTQGYGYTF
>TRBJ2-5|TRBV5-1
CASSLQGDRETQYF
>TRBJ2-2|TRBV27
CASSHTGTGDSGELFF
>TRBJ2-4|TRBV5-1
CASSLVGTSGGEGIQYF
>TRBJ2-4|TRBV19
CASTPPGIAKNIQYF
>TRBJ1-3|TRBV6-5
CASSSGQSSGNTIYF
>TRBJ1-1|TRBV5-1
CASNPPDRRYTEAFF
>TRBJ2-7|TRBV5-4
CASSLSAGGTYEQYF
>TRBJ2-1|TRBV28
CASSFPGLADNNEQFF
>TRBJ2-5|TRBV5-1
CASSLSGGYETQYF
>TRBJ2-5|TRBV28
CASSLMWEQKTQYF
>TRBJ2-2|TRBV6-6
CASSLIAGDTGELFF
>TRBJ2-1|TRBV5-4
CASRGGLAENNEQFF
>TRBJ2-7|TRBV2
CASPGLAGEYEQYF
>TRBJ2-7|TRBV30
CAWNQGLANYEQYF
>TRBJ1-4|TRBV4-1
CASSQVQGATNEKLFF
>TRBJ2-7|TRBV2
CATGLGSYEQYF
>TRBJ1-1|TRBV6-6
CASSYPPRSSDTEAFF
>TRBJ1-5|TRBV19
CASSSTGGAQPQHF
>TRBJ1-4|TRBV9
CASSGRQGWREKLFF
>TRBJ1-5|TRBV2
CASRQSGGGSQHF
>TRBJ2-3|TRBV25-1
CASSGGTRVDTQYF
>TRBJ2-5|TRBV27
CASSVLGGQETQYF
>TRBJ2-5|TRBV7-6
CASSLVGGSGQETQYF